This T cell receptor (beta chain) comes out of a study of technical replicates of blood from a few donors. Libraries were prepared by immunoSEQ multiplex PCR; TCRdb keeps only in-frame clonotypes and omits some of them. Among approximately 85,000 clones, around 90% were seen once, and the ten largest hold 0.27%. CDR1 and CDR2 from the germline V gene are LNHDA and SQIVND (reference sequence). The CDR3 totals 13 residues. Trimming removed 3 bases from V and 3 bases from J; junction bases left unmatched: 2. The rearrangement links TRBV19 to TRBJ2-7; 7 bases are a match to TRBD1. This receptor was taken from a human donor in good health. Sequencing was carried out using T cells isolated from PBMCs. CDR3 in amino acids: CASSMGQSYEQYF. In nucleotides, the CDR3 is TGTGCCAGTAGTATGGGACAGAGCTACGAGCAGTACTTC.